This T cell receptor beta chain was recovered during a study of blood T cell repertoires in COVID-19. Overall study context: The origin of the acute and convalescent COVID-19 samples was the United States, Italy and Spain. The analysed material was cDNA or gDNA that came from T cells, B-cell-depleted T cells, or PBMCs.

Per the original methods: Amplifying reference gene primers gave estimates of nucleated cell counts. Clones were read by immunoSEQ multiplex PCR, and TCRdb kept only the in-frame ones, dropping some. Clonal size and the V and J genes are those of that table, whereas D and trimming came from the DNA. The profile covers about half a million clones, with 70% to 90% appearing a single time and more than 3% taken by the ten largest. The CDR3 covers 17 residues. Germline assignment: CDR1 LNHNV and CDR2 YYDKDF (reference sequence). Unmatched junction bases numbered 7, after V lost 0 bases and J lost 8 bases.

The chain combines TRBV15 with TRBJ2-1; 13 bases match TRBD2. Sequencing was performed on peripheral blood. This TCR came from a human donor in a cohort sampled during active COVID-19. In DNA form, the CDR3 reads TGTGCCACCAGCAGAGATAGCGGGACTAGCGGGATGGATGAGCAGTTCTTC. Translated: CATSRDSGTSGMDEQFF. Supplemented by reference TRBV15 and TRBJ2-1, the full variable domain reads DAMVIQNPRYQVTQFGKPVTLSCSQTLNHNVMYWYQQKSSQAPKLLFHYYDKDFNNEADTPDNFQSRRPNTSFCFLDIRSPGLGDTAMYLCATSRDSGTSGMDEQFFGPGTRLTVL.